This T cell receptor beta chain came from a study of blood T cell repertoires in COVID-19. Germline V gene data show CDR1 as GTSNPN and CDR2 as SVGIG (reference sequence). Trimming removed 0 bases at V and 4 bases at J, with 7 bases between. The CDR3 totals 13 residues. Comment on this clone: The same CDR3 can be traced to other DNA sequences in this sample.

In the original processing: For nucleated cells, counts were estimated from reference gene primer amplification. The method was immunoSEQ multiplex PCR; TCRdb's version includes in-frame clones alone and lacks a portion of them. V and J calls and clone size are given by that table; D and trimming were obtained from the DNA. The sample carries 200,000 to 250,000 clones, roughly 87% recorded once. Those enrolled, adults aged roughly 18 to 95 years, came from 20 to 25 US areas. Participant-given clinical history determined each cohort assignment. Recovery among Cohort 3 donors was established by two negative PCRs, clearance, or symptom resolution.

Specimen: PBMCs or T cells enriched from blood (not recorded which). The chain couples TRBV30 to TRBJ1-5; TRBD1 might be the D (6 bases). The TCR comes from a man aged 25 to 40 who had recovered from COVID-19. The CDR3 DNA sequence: TGTGCCTGGAGTGTCCAGGGGAATCAGCCCCAGCATTTT. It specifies CAWSVQGNQPQHF.